The 28 T cell receptor beta chains reported below all come from one sample, sequenced in a study of cytomegalovirus exposure and HLA in healthy donors (TCRdb year 2017). The library was produced with the immunoSEQ multiplex PCR assay. A mixture of 60 forward primers for TCR Vbeta segments and 13 reverse primers for TCR Jbeta segments was used in the multiplex PCR. TCRdb holds this immuneACCESS table with in-frame rearrangements only. Some clones are missing; in checked studies, unresolved V genes explain under half, and the rest has no known cause. This sample's table lists roughly 80,000 clones. 5.5% of the sample goes to the ten largest clones. The sample was PBMCs. All receptors derive from a girl aged 5 to 17 in good health and CMV-seropositive.

This chain uses TRBV7-2 with TRBJ2-5; a possible D gene is TRBD2 (6 bases). Germline CDR1 and CDR2: SGHTA and FQGNSA. The CDR3 is 15 residues long. V lost 5 bases and J lost 3, with 16 bases in between. The CDR3 region has the DNA TGTGCCAGCAGCCGTCGGGGGTCGGCCGAAGAGACCCAGTACTTC. As protein: CASSRRGSAEETQYF.

V and J are TRBV6-5 and TRBJ1-5, with a possible D match to TRBD1 (6 bases). In germline, CDR1 is MNHEY, CDR2 SVGAGI. Deletions cut 7 bases from V and 5 bases from J, with 15 bases between. CDR3 length equals 14 residues. CDR3 in DNA: TGTGCCAGCACGATTCGGGGGGCAGATCAGCCCCAGCATTTT. It codes for CASTIRGADQPQHF.

The chain combines TRBV5-1 with TRBJ2-7; TRBD1 aligns across 7 bases. From germline, CDR1 is SGHRS and CDR2 YFSETQ. V gave up 2 bases and J gave up 2 bases; unmatched junction bases: 7. The CDR3 has 15 amino acids. The CDR3 region has the DNA TGCGCCAGCAGCTTCCCTTCGGGGACAGCCTACGAGCAGTACGTC. Amino acid sequence: CASSFPSGTAYEQYV.

This chain joins TRBV11-3 and TRBJ1-1, with 11 bases lining up with TRBD1. Germline lookup yields CDR1 SGHNT and CDR2 YENEEA. The CDR3 contains 15 residues. The J segment lost 6 bases and the V segment lost 4 bases, leaving 7 bases of the junction unmatched. CDR3 DNA: TGTGCCAGCAGCTCCCACGGACAGGGGGCCCCTGAAGCTTTCTTT. Translated, it gives CASSSHGQGAPEAFF.

The rearrangement joins TRBV7-9 to TRBJ1-1, with D uncertain. Trimming left V 5 bases short and J 5 bases short, with 9 bases between. CDR1 is SEHNR, CDR2 FQNEAQ, per germline (reference sequence). This CDR3 spans 12 amino acids. The CDR3 loop is CASSTSGTEAFF. The DNA of the CDR3 is TGTGCCAGCAGCACCTCCGGGACTGAAGCTTTCTTT.

The chain recombines TRBV4-2 with TRBJ1-1; D gene uncertain. The V gene lost 0 bases and the J gene lost 6 bases, with 8 bases spanning the gap. CDR1 LGHNA and CDR2 YNFKEQ come from the germline V gene. CDR3 length: 13 amino acids. The CDR3 sequence is CASSQEHGSEAFF. CDR3 nucleotide sequence: TGTGCCAGCAGCCAAGAACACGGGTCTGAAGCTTTCTTT.

The J gene is TRBJ1-2, the V gene TRBV30; no clear D gene. V lost 3 bases to trimming and J lost 4 bases, with 6 bases between them. Germline CDR1 reads GTSNPN; CDR2 reads SVGIG (reference sequence). CDR3 length: 11 residues. CDR3: CAWRATYGYTF. As DNA, the CDR3 is TGTGCCTGGAGGGCCACCTATGGCTACACCTTC.

The genes are TRBV5-6 and TRBJ2-7; 9 nucleotides match TRBD1. Germline V gene data show CDR1 as SGHDT and CDR2 as YYEEEE. V lost 0 bases and J lost 9; bases outside the gene matches: 10. This CDR3 comprises 15 residues. This chain's CDR3 is CASSLEGQGRFPQYF. CDR3 DNA: TGTGCCAGCAGCTTGGAGGGACAGGGACGATTTCCGCAGTACTTC. Full variable domain (remainder filled in from reference TRBV5-6 and TRBJ2-7): DAGVTQSPTHLIKTRGQQVTLRCSPKSGHDTVSWYQQALGQGPQFIFQYYEEEERQRGNFPDRFSGHQFPNYSSELNVNALLLGDSALYLCASSLEGQGRFPQYFGPGTRLTVT.

In regard to this clone: The sample has other DNA sequences that encode this CDR3 too. The chain is built from TRBV5-6 and TRBJ1-1, with D possibly being TRBD1 (6 bases). CDR1 is SGHDT, CDR2 YYEEEE, per germline. Trimming left V 4 bases short and J 7 bases short, with 17 bases between. The CDR3 totals 14 residues. The CDR3 region has the DNA TGTGCCAGCAGCGCCATACAGGGACGGGGTGAAGCTTTCTTT. It is translated as CASSAIQGRGEAFF.

The chain combines TRBV9 with TRBJ2-5, with TRBD1 matching over 7 bases. Trimming removed 3 bases from V and 5 bases from J; junction bases left unmatched: 10. This CDR3 region has 15 residues. Germline V gene sequence: CDR1 SGDLS, CDR2 YYNGEE. This chain's CDR3 is CASSGTGVPGETQYF. In DNA, the CDR3 is TGTGCCAGCAGCGGAACAGGGGTCCCTGGGGAGACCCAGTACTTC.

This chain uses TRBV4-3 with TRBJ1-1; 7 bases fit TRBD1. CDR1 is LGHNA and CDR2 is YSLEER in the germline V gene. J lost 8 bases, V lost 1 base, and 7 bases had no gene match. The CDR3 sequence is 14 residues long. Here the CDR3 reads CASSQGPQGGEAFF. The CDR3 nucleotides read TGCGCCAGCAGCCAAGGGCCCCAGGGGGGAGAAGCTTTCTTT.

V gene TRBV7-3 combines with J gene TRBJ2-3, with 8 bases fitting TRBD2. This CDR3 spans 15 amino acids. Germline lookup yields CDR1 SGHTA and CDR2 FQGTGA. With V trimmed by 5 bases and J by 5 bases, 9 bases remained unmatched. As DNA, the CDR3 is TGTGCCAGCAGCCATAGCGGGGCCTCGCAAGATACGCAGTATTTT. This sequence encodes CASSHSGASQDTQYF.

The chain recombines TRBV7-2 with TRBJ1-2; weak D call: TRBD1 (6 bases). Looked up from germline, CDR1 is SGHTA and CDR2 is FQGNSA. Trimming took off 8 bases at V and 4 bases at J, with 20 bases between the two ends. CDR3 length equals 15 residues. The chain's CDR3 is CASHEGGAGSYGYTF. DNA for the CDR3: TGTGCCAGCCACGAGGGGGGGGCAGGAAGCTATGGCTACACCTTC. Using reference TRBV7-2 and TRBJ1-2 for the parts outside the CDR3, the full variable domain is GAGVSQSPSNKVTEKGKDVELRCDPISGHTALYWYRQSLGQGLEFLIYFQGNSAPDKSGLPSDRFSAERTGGSVSTLTIQRTQQEDSAVYLCASHEGGAGSYGYTFGSGTRLTVV.

The chain is built from TRBV7-2 and TRBJ1-5; 7 bases fit TRBD1. This CDR3 has 13 amino acids. J gave up 5 bases and V 5 bases, and 3 bases lay outside the gene matches. Germline-derived CDR1 and CDR2 are SGHTA and FQGNSA. The CDR3 region has the DNA TGTGCCAGCAGCACCAGGGGGGATCAGCCCCAGCATTTT. Amino acids: CASSTRGDQPQHF. Using reference TRBV7-2 and TRBJ1-5 for the parts outside the CDR3, the full variable domain is GAGVSQSPSNKVTEKGKDVELRCDPISGHTALYWYRQSLGQGLEFLIYFQGNSAPDKSGLPSDRFSAERTGGSVSTLTIQRTQQEDSAVYLCASSTRGDQPQHFGDGTRLSIL.

The genes are TRBV25-1 and TRBJ2-3; 8 bases agree with TRBD2. V was pared by 2 bases and J by 4 bases, with 5 bases of the junction left unmatched. CDR1 is MGHDK and CDR2 is SYGVNS in the germline V gene. This CDR3 is built from 15 residues. Here the CDR3 DNA reads TGTGCCAGCAGTGAAACGGGGGGGGGCCCAGATACGCAGTATTTT. Protein sequence: CASSETGGGPDTQYF.

This chain joins TRBV11-2 and TRBJ2-7; D may be TRBD1 (6 bases). V was shortened by 5 bases and J by 3 bases, with 17 bases between the two germline ends. There are 15 residues in the CDR3. CDR1 is SGHAT, CDR2 FQNNGV, per germline. The CDR3 region is CASSIRTANIYEQYF. CDR3 coding DNA: TGTGCCAGCAGCATAAGGACAGCCAACATCTACGAGCAGTACTTC.

This rearrangement joins TRBV18 to TRBJ1-1, with D unclear. V lost 9 bases and J 0 bases, leaving 11 bases between the germline ends. There are 13 residues in the CDR3. Per the germline V gene, CDR1 is KGHSH and CDR2 is LQKENI. The CDR3 reads CASLGGMNTEAFF. CDR3 sequence (DNA): TGTGCCAGTCTGGGCGGGATGAACACTGAAGCTTTCTTT.

The rearrangement uses TRBV13 and TRBJ2-5; no clear D gene. This CDR3 has 14 residues. V lost 7 bases to trimming and J lost 3 bases, with 15 bases between them. The germline V gene encodes CDR1 PRHDT and CDR2 FYEKMQ (reference sequence). CDR3 residues: CASTTFLEKETQYF. In nucleotides, the CDR3 is TGTGCCAGCACCACCTTTCTGGAGAAAGAGACCCAGTACTTC.

CDR3 protein: CASSPSGQGGNTEAFF. CDR3 nucleotide sequence: TGTGCCAGCAGCCCATCGGGACAGGGTGGCAACACTGAAGCTTTCTTT. The rearrangement uses TRBV9 and TRBJ1-1, with TRBD1 matching over 9 bases. Germline V gives CDR1 SGDLS, CDR2 YYNGEE. The CDR3 covers 16 residues. The ends lost 4 bases at V and 2 bases at J; junction bases unmatched: 9.

The chain carries TRBV12-5 and TRBJ2-7; D might be TRBD2 (5 bases). CDR1 and CDR2 (germline): LGHNT, FRNRAP. The germline V and J ends were trimmed by 4 bases and 6 bases, with 16 bases remaining between them. The CDR3 contains 14 residues. The CDR3 protein is CASGSIGGLGEQYV. CDR3 DNA sequence: TGTGCTAGTGGTTCGATAGGAGGACTTGGCGAGCAGTACGTC.

CDR3 sequence reads: CASSPLTVKNIQYF. CDR3 coding DNA: TGTGCCAGCAGTCCCCTGACAGTGAAAAACATTCAGTACTTC. The chain recombines TRBV11-2 with TRBJ2-4; D possibly corresponds to TRBD1 (5 bases). Between the trimmed V and J ends, which lost 6 bases and 4 bases, there was a span of 13 bases. Looked up from germline, CDR1 is SGHAT and CDR2 is FQNNGV. This CDR3 is 14 amino acids long.

The chain has TRBV7-2 and TRBJ1-6; TRBD1 agrees at 10 bases. The junction had 5 bases not matched to a gene; V was cut back by 5 bases and J by 7 bases. Germline CDR1 is SGHTA and CDR2 is FQGNSA. CDR3 length: 15 residues. CDR3 bases: TGTGCCAGCAGCGAGTGGACAGGGGGGAATTCACCCCTCCACTTT. Translating gives CASSEWTGGNSPLHF.

The V call is TRBV1, the J call TRBJ1-1; TRBD1 was called by the table and not checked on the DNA. TRBV1 represents a pseudogene. This CDR3 comprises 16 residues. CDR3 residues: CTSSYRQEERNTEDFF. The CDR3 DNA reads as TGCACCAGCAGCTATAGACAGGAGGAGAGGAACACTGAAGATTTCTTT.

The chain joins TRBV5-1 to TRBJ2-7; 8 bases align to TRBD1. Germline-derived CDR1 and CDR2 are SGHRS and YFSETQ. The CDR3 runs to 15 residues. The V gene end was trimmed by 4 bases and the J gene end by 3 bases; junction bases not matched to a gene: 9. The CDR3 DNA sequence: TGCGCCAGCAGCCCAGGGGGCGTCGGGGACTACGAGCAGTACGTC. Its translation: CASSPGGVGDYEQYV.

This chain links TRBV5-1 with TRBJ2-5, with a tentative D call TRBD1 (6 bases). The CDR3 extends over 14 amino acids. Germline values: CDR1 SGHRS, CDR2 YFSETQ. The germline V and J ends were trimmed by 4 bases and 5 bases, with 15 bases remaining between them. In DNA form, the CDR3 reads TGCGCCAGCAGCGCAAGGACAGCCGGGGAGACCCAGTACTTC. Amino acid sequence: CASSARTAGETQYF.

The rearrangement joins TRBV5-1 to TRBJ2-5; D possibly corresponds to TRBD2 (5 bases). This CDR3 contains 15 residues. Trimming took off 0 bases at V and 1 base at J, with 10 bases between the two ends. Germline assignment: CDR1 SGHRS and CDR2 YFSETQ. Here the CDR3 reads CASSLGSAVQETQYF. The CDR3 bases are TGCGCCAGCAGCTTGGGATCAGCGGTCCAAGAGACCCAGTACTTC.

This chain joins TRBV27 and TRBJ1-5, with D possibly matching TRBD1 (5 bases). From germline, CDR1 is MNHEY and CDR2 SMNVEV (reference sequence). V lost 0 bases to trimming and J lost 4 bases, with 7 bases between them. This CDR3 contains 14 residues. Written as DNA, the CDR3 is TGTGCCAGCAGTTTATCGGGGGGTAATCAGCCCCAGCATTTT. Amino acids: CASSLSGGNQPQHF.

The CDR3 DNA follows: TGCGCCAGCAGCCAAGAGCCACTACGGACTACCGGGGAGCTGTTTTTT. Amino acids: CASSQEPLRTTGELFF. This chain joins TRBV4-3 and TRBJ2-2; possibly TRBD2 for D (5 bases). Trimming took off 0 bases at V and 5 bases at J, with 13 bases between the two ends. CDR3 length equals 16 residues. Germline V gene data show CDR1 as LGHNA and CDR2 as YSLEER.